The next 20 T cell receptor beta chains were all read from a single sample in a study of vaccination effects on CD4 cells after COVID-19. Only in-frame clones appear in the TCRdb table, and some are missing; sequencing was by immunoSEQ multiplex PCR. The table shows around 49,000 clones, with approximately 72% occurring only once. Upon completion of 10 to 11 days in culture, CD4+ T cells were isolated. As their vaccination, participants received two doses of either BNT162b2 or mRNA-1273. Antigens of these TCRs are unknown. The sequenced sample was CD4+ T cells from PBMCs cultured without peptide, obtained after COVID-19 vaccination. The source is a human donor who received a COVID-19 vaccine.

The rearrangement joins TRBV6-2 or TRBV6-3 to TRBJ2-7; 10 nucleotides align to TRBD1. V was clipped by 6 bases and J by 3 bases; unmatched bases: 2. Germline V gene sequence: CDR1 MNHEY, CDR2 SVGEGT. This CDR3 is built from 13 residues. The CDR3 loop reads CASSWTGGYEQYF. The DNA of the CDR3 is TGTGCCAGCAGCTGGACAGGGGGCTACGAGCAGTACTTC.

This rearrangement joins TRBV5-1 to TRBJ1-2; 8 bases fit TRBD1. J was trimmed by 4 bases and V by 0 bases; bases with no gene match: 8. The CDR3 loop spans 16 amino acids. In germline, CDR1 is SGHRS, CDR2 YFSETQ. As DNA, the CDR3 is TGCGCCAGCAGCTTGGAACCGGGACAGGACCCCTATGGCTACACCTTC. This translates into CASSLEPGQDPYGYTF. The whole variable domain, filled in from reference TRBV5-1 and TRBJ1-2, reads KAGVTQTPRYLIKTRGQQVTLSCSPISGHRSVSWYQQTPGQGLQFLFEYFSETQRNKGNFPGRFSGRQFSNSRSEMNVSTLELGDSALYLCASSLEPGQDPYGYTFGSGTRLTVV.

This clone has more than one count but fewer than ten. J is TRBJ2-7 and V is TRBV4-2; D gene uncertain. This CDR3 has 11 amino acids. CDR1 is LGHNA and CDR2 is YNFKEQ in the germline V gene. V lost 4 bases to trimming and J lost 5 bases, with 6 bases between them. The CDR3 region has the DNA TGTGCCAGCAGCCTTTCCCACGAGCAGTACTTC. Amino acid sequence: CASSLSHEQYF.

This chain uses TRBV5-6 with TRBJ2-1; no firm D call. V lost 4 bases and J 5 bases, leaving 19 bases between the germline ends. There are 16 residues in the CDR3. Germline CDR1 and CDR2: SGHDT and YYEEEE. The CDR3 DNA reads TGTGCCAGCAGCATCGGGCCGCCATGGGCCAACAATGAGCAGTTCTTC. Translating it yields CASSIGPPWANNEQFF.

The rearrangement uses TRBV5-8 and TRBJ1-6; 9 positions match TRBD1. This CDR3 has 14 residues. CDR1 SGHTS and CDR2 YDEGEE come from the germline V gene. Unmatched junction bases numbered 3, after V lost 7 bases and J lost 4 bases. The CDR3 DNA reads TGTGCCAGCGGGACAGGGCAGTATAATTCACCCCTCCACTTT. Amino acids: CASGTGQYNSPLHF. Full variable domain (missing parts from reference TRBV5-8 and TRBJ1-6): EAGVTQSPTHLIKTRGQQATLRCSPISGHTSVYWYQQALGLGLQFLLWYDEGEERNRGNFPPRFSGRQFPNYSSELNVNALELEDSALYLCASGTGQYNSPLHFGNGTRLTVT.

This clone was seen a handful of times. This chain connects TRBV6-6 to TRBJ2-1; 9 bases are shared with TRBD2. V was pared by 6 bases and J by 5 bases, with 11 bases of the junction left unmatched. Germline assignment: CDR1 MNHNY and CDR2 SVGAGI (reference sequence). The CDR3 contains 16 residues. The CDR3 DNA reads TGTGCCAGCAGCAACGCGGCGGGAGGGCTACACAATGAGCAGTTCTTC. Protein: CASSNAAGGLHNEQFF.

A single count supports this clone. This chain connects TRBV2 to TRBJ2-7; 10 bases match TRBD1. V shed 6 bases, J shed 2 bases, and the junction held 1 base outside the gene matches. Germline CDR1 reads SNHLY; CDR2 reads FYNNEI. The length of the CDR3 is 13 residues. The CDR3: CASSGTGAYEQYF. The CDR3 DNA is TGTGCCAGCAGCGGGACAGGGGCCTACGAGCAGTACTTC.

The table lists this clone with a few counts. The chain links TRBV4-1 to TRBJ1-4; D possibly corresponds to TRBD1 (6 bases). CDR1 and CDR2 (germline): MGHRA, YSYEKL. The CDR3 runs 14 residues. Trimming left V 2 bases short and J 7 bases short, with 11 bases between. CDR3 bases: TGCGCCAGCAGCCAAACAGGGTATCCTGAAAAACTGTTTTTT. Translated, it gives CASSQTGYPEKLFF.

This chain links TRBV7-9 with TRBJ2-5, with 13 bases identical to TRBD2. After removal of 4 bases from V and 5 bases from J, the junction contained 4 bases not matched to a gene. Germline CDR1 and CDR2: SEHNR and FQNEAQ (reference sequence). The CDR3 runs 15 residues. CDR3 in DNA: TGTGCCAGCAGCTCGGGACTAGCGGGAAGCGAGACCCAGTACTTC. This codes for CASSSGLAGSETQYF. The entire variable domain, with the rest obtained from reference TRBV7-9 and TRBJ2-5, is as follows: DTGVSQNPRHKITKRGQNVTFRCDPISEHNRLYWYRQTLGQGPEFLTYFQNEAQLEKSRLLSDRFSAERPKGSFSTLEIQRTEQGDSAMYLCASSSGLAGSETQYFGPGTRLLVL.

This chain links TRBV6-1 with TRBJ2-1; possible D gene TRBD2, 5 bases. Trimming shortened V by 2 bases and J by 1 base, and 9 bases separated the two germline ends. This CDR3 spans 15 amino acids. Germline V gives CDR1 MNHNS, CDR2 SASEGT. CDR3 DNA: TGTGCCAGCAGTGAAAATGAGGGATCCTACAATGAGCAGTTCTTC. Its protein is CASSENEGSYNEQFF.

This rearrangement joins TRBV6-5 to TRBJ1-6, with D perhaps matching TRBD1 (6 bases). The CDR3 sequence is 15 residues long. Germline-derived CDR1 and CDR2 are MNHEY and SVGAGI. The V gene lost 6 bases and the J gene lost 7 bases, with 16 bases spanning the gap. CDR3 coding DNA: TGTGCCAGCAGCTTTGGACGGACAGAAAATTCACCCCTCCACTTT. Its translation: CASSFGRTENSPLHF.

This sequence joins TRBV3-1 (or the pseudogene TRBV3-2) and TRBJ2-1; 8 nucleotides line up with TRBD2. After removal of 0 bases from V and 8 bases from J, the junction contained 9 bases not matched to a gene. From germline, CDR1 is LGHDT and CDR2 YNNKEL (reference sequence). The CDR3 sequence is 16 residues long. The CDR3 DNA sequence: TGTGCCAGCAGCCAAGATTACCAGCGGGAGAGGGATGAGCAGTTCTTC. Translated, it gives CASSQDYQRERDEQFF.

The chain recombines TRBV5-6 with TRBJ2-7; weak D call: TRBD1 (5 bases). The V gene's germline CDR1 is SGHDT and CDR2 YYEEEE. Trimming cost V 3 bases and J 3 bases, with 13 bases left between them. The CDR3 extends over 14 amino acids. As DNA, the CDR3 is TGTGCCAGCAGCTCCTATGACAGATTCTACGAGCAGTACTTC. It yields the protein CASSSYDRFYEQYF.

The V call is TRBV10-2, the J call TRBJ2-5; D gene unclear. The V end was cut by 5 bases, the J end by 2 bases, with 12 bases between. Germline CDR1 is WSHSY and CDR2 is SAAADI. The CDR3 loop spans 14 amino acids. The CDR3 reads CASSQSTPQETQYF. The CDR3 DNA is TGCGCCAGCAGTCAGAGCACACCTCAAGAGACCCAGTACTTC.

This clone was counted between two and nine times. The chain recombines TRBV10-1 with TRBJ2-7; 11 bases map to TRBD2. CDR1 WNHNN and CDR2 SYGVQD come from the germline V gene (reference sequence). This CDR3 is built from 14 residues. V dropped 3 bases and J dropped 5; count of bases not matched to a gene: 3. CDR3 protein: CASSEVAGGHEQYF. The CDR3 bases are TGCGCCAGCAGTGAAGTAGCGGGAGGGCACGAGCAGTACTTC.

The genes are TRBV4-1 and TRBJ2-7; D is perhaps TRBD1 (5 bases). Trimming removed 1 base at V and 2 bases at J, with 12 bases between. The CDR3 contains 15 residues. From germline, CDR1 is MGHRA and CDR2 YSYEKL. CDR3 in DNA: TGCGCCAGCAGCCAAGTCCAGGGTACTCCCTACGAGCAGTACTTC. It translates to CASSQVQGTPYEQYF.

This rearrangement joins TRBV5-1 to TRBJ1-6, with 10 positions matching TRBD1. The CDR3 sequence is 15 residues long. CDR1 is SGHRS, CDR2 YFSETQ, per germline. V trimming: 4 bases; J trimming: 8 bases; junction bases outside the gene matches: 6. The CDR3 spells CASSLTGTGDSPLHF. The CDR3 DNA reads TGCGCCAGCAGCCTAACCGGGACAGGGGATTCACCCCTCCACTTT.

The chain recombines TRBV12-3 or TRBV12-4 with TRBJ2-3; D tentatively reads TRBD1 or TRBD2 (5 bases each). The germline V and J ends were trimmed by 8 bases and 4 bases, with 13 bases remaining between them. The CDR3 runs to 13 residues. The CDR3 sequence is CASGYGDADTQYF. DNA of the CDR3: TGTGCCAGCGGTTATGGGGACGCAGATACGCAGTATTTT.

The rearrangement uses TRBV30 and TRBJ2-1; 9 bases align to TRBD2. Germline CDR1 reads GTSNPN; CDR2 reads SVGIG (reference sequence). Losses at the gene ends were 0 bases for V and 9 bases for J; bases not matched to a gene: 6. The CDR3 extends over 14 amino acids. The CDR3 region has the DNA TGTGCCTGGAGTGTGGGCGGGGGGGCCACTGAGCAGTTCTTC. This sequence encodes CAWSVGGGATEQFF.

The gene calls are TRBV5-1 and TRBJ2-2; TRBD1 might be the D (6 bases). CDR1 and CDR2 from the germline V gene are SGHRS and YFSETQ. The CDR3 totals 15 residues. The V and J ends lost 0 bases and 3 bases respectively, with 9 bases between them. CDR3 sequence: CASSLDRVDTGELFF. Here the CDR3 DNA reads TGCGCCAGCAGCTTGGACAGGGTCGACACCGGGGAGCTGTTTTTT.